This TCR beta chain was obtained from a study of T cell responses to AZD1222 COVID-19 vaccine (dated by TCRdb to about 2021). The study in broad terms: AZD1222 recipients with second doses at about 4 weeks or about 12 weeks were pooled, because spike-specific TCR depth and breadth did not differ between schedules. A total of about 250 trial participants underwent TCR sequencing, of whom under 220 had received two doses of AZD1222 and 26 had received two doses of the MenACWY control vaccine. Trial participants were enrolled into age subgroups of 18-55, 56-69 and 70-plus years, which contained roughly 150, 30 and 60 TCR-sequenced participants, respectively.

Per the germline V gene (reference sequence), LNHDA is the CDR1 and SQIVND is the CDR2. The CDR3 covers 21 residues, taking in both the cysteine and the phenylalanine. Left in the record is the CDR3 DNA by itself, 63 bases read in frame from the first base. The germline V end is reduced by 5 bases and the J end by 2 bases; junction bases left unmatched: 24. The sample's time point label is to be understood as: baseline before first vaccination. The vaccinee samples were drawn from two UK trials, COV001 and COV002, one of which was a single-blind randomized controlled phase 2/3 trial testing AZD1222 (ChAdOx1 nCoV-19) in healthy adults. For TCRbeta chain sequencing, PBMC samples were collected from trial participants at day 0 and at day 28 after the second dose. The CDR3 regions of human TCRbeta chains were subjected to immunosequencing. In the source study's methods: Repertoire TCRs were matched against a reference library of SARS-CoV-2-specific TCRs generated with the MIRA antigen-specificity platform. Breadth meant the fraction of unique TCRs that were SARS-CoV-2-associated, whereas depth meant the fraction of total T cells that were SARS-CoV-2-associated. Using the MIRA data, every spike-specific TCR was mapped to the spike region that the TCR reacted to and assigned to either a CD4 or a CD8 class. Log10-transformed breadth and depth values were compared by one-way ANOVA with Sidak's multiple comparisons tests. Not all clones reach the TCRdb copy of this immuneACCESS table, which keeps in-frame sequences only. Checked studies attribute under half of the gap to unresolved V genes and leave the rest unexplained. V, J and clone size derive from that table, while D and trimming were established from the DNA sequence. For this sample there are some 130,000 clones; roughly 90% appear just once. 1.5% to 2% of the sample is in the top ten clones.

Concerning this clone: What this receptor recognizes is not known. One base away there is no much larger clone; base qualities are not given.

Results and caveats for the whole study, not just this receptor: Most participants were white British and females outnumbered males, and the authors suggested that clonal diversity may have been underestimated. Vaccine-associated CD4 TCRs spanned the whole spike protein, with dominant responses in regions 160-218 and 743-854. In the small 56-69-year group, the increase in depth fell short of significance, most likely because of low power. Conclusions about previously exposed vaccinees were limited because only a handful of AZD1222 recipients were SARS-CoV-2 seropositive at baseline. Because no samples from the day 14 peak response were available, repertoires could be characterized only after the peak T cell response. After two AZD1222 doses, both the breadth and the depth of spike-specific TCRs were significantly higher than at day 0 and than in MenACWY recipients. Reportedly, close to half of the unique spike-specific TCRs recognized epitopes lying outside the regions that are mutated in the B.1.351 and B.1.1.7 variants.

Recombination joined TRBV19 with TRBJ1-5; a stretch of 7 junction bases matches TRBD1. This sample comprised peripheral blood, obtained on day 0 of AZD1222 vaccination. This sequence originates from an adult in good health. CDR3 loop: CASSLEKPGQRWDLGNQPQHF. The nucleotides read TGTGCCAGTAGTCTGGAAAAACCGGGACAGAGGTGGGATTTGGGCAATCAGCCCCAGCATTTT.